Shown below are 11 T cell receptor beta chains from a single sample sequenced in a study of cytomegalovirus exposure and HLA in healthy donors. Use of 60 Vbeta and 13 Jbeta primers characterized the PCR. Only in-frame clones appear in the TCRdb table, and some are missing; sequencing was by immunoSEQ multiplex PCR. Among 100,000 or so clones listed, around 84% were seen once. The sequenced material came from PBMCs. The receptors were gathered from a human donor in good health.

CDR3 in DNA: TGTGCCAGCAACCATCAGGGTATCTCCTACGAGCAGTACTTC. It yields the protein CASNHQGISYEQYF. This rearrangement joins TRBV28 to TRBJ2-7; weak D call: TRBD1 (5 bases). This CDR3 has 14 residues. Per germline, CDR1 MDHEN and CDR2 SYDVKM. Trimming pared 7 bases from V and 0 bases from J, leaving 13 bases between. The full variable domain, rest sourced from reference TRBV28 and TRBJ2-7, is DVKVTQSSRYLVKRTGEKVFLECVQDMDHENMFWYRQDPGLGLRLIYFSYDVKMKEKGDIPEGYSVSREKKERFSLILESASTNQTSMYLCASNHQGISYEQYFGPGTRLTVT.

V is TRBV6-1 and J is TRBJ2-5, with 9 bases lining up with TRBD1. The V segment lost 6 bases and the J segment 5 bases; nucleotides outside the gene matches: 7. Germline V gene lookup returns CDR1 MNHNS and CDR2 SASEGT. The CDR3 length is 14 residues. The CDR3 is CASSAWTGVETQYF. DNA for the CDR3: TGTGCCAGCAGCGCCTGGACAGGGGTGGAGACCCAGTACTTC.

This clone appeared a few times. The V gene is TRBV19, the J gene TRBJ2-2, with D unclear. The CDR3 extends over 13 amino acids. Germline V gene lookup returns CDR1 LNHDA and CDR2 SQIVND (reference sequence). Trimming took off 4 bases at V and 3 bases at J, with 6 bases between the two ends. The CDR3 spells CASSKTHTGELFF. CDR3 DNA sequence: TGTGCCAGTAGTAAGACACACACCGGGGAGCTGTTTTTT.

The table lists this clone with a few counts. This rearrangement joins TRBV5-4 to TRBJ1-2; D not certain. The CDR3 runs 13 residues. Per the germline V gene, CDR1 is SGHNT and CDR2 is YYREEE (reference sequence). Trimming took off 4 bases at V and 3 bases at J, with 10 bases between the two ends. The CDR3 loop reads CASSPPGDYGYTF. CDR3 nucleotide sequence: TGTGCCAGCAGCCCCCCGGGAGACTATGGCTACACCTTC.

This rearrangement joins TRBV4-2 to TRBJ2-7; tentatively, D is TRBD1 (5 bases). The V and J ends lost 3 bases and 4 bases respectively, with 10 bases between them. From germline, CDR1 is LGHNA and CDR2 YNFKEQ. The CDR3 totals 13 residues. The CDR3 DNA reads as TGTGCCAGCAGCCAGGAGACAGCGTACGAGCAGTACTTC. Translated: CASSQETAYEQYF.

The chain has TRBV19 and TRBJ2-1, with TRBD2 matching 13 bases. Trimming removed 6 bases from V and 7 bases from J; junction bases left unmatched: 6. The CDR3 consists of 15 residues. In germline, CDR1 is LNHDA, CDR2 SQIVND (reference sequence). Here the CDR3 reads CASRLPGLAGNEQFF. In nucleotides, the CDR3 is TGTGCCAGTAGACTCCCGGGACTAGCGGGGAATGAGCAGTTCTTC. Filled out from reference TRBV19 and TRBJ2-1, the complete variable domain reads DGGITQSPKYLFRKEGQNVTLSCEQNLNHDAMYWYRQDPGQGLRLIYYSQIVNDFQKGDIAEGYSVSREKKESFPLTVTSAQKNPTAFYLCASRLPGLAGNEQFFGPGTRLTVL.

This clone turned up a few times. This chain connects TRBV5-4 to TRBJ2-2; 13 bases line up with TRBD2. CDR1 is SGHNT and CDR2 is YYREEE in the germline V gene (reference sequence). The length of the CDR3 is 18 residues. The ends lost 7 bases at V and 5 bases at J; junction bases unmatched: 14. CDR3 coding DNA: TGTGCCAGCTCTCAGCTTGGACTAGCGGGGGCGAGGACCGGGGAGCTGTTTTTT. This translates into CASSQLGLAGARTGELFF.

The CDR3 protein is CASSLDAGSSGNTIYF. The CDR3, as DNA: TGTGCCAGCAGCTTAGATGCAGGGTCCTCTGGAAACACCATATATTTT. V usage is TRBV7-9 and J usage is TRBJ1-3, with D possibly matching TRBD1 (5 bases). The germline V and J ends were trimmed by 1 base and 0 bases, with 10 bases remaining between them. The germline V gene encodes CDR1 SEHNR and CDR2 FQNEAQ (reference sequence). The CDR3 loop spans 16 amino acids.

This clone was detected only once. The chain has TRBV14 and TRBJ2-2, with 7 bases fitting TRBD2. In germline, CDR1 is SGHDN, CDR2 FVKESK. This CDR3 is built from 17 residues. The V segment lost 4 bases and the J segment 3 bases; nucleotides outside the gene matches: 11. In nucleotides, the CDR3 is TGTGCCAGCAGCCGCCCCGTTACTGCGGGAGACACCGGGGAGCTGTTTTTT. Amino acids: CASSRPVTAGDTGELFF.

This clone was picked up one time. The rearrangement uses TRBV7-9 and TRBJ2-5; D is undetermined. Germline V CDR1 and CDR2: SEHNR, FQNEAQ (reference sequence). The CDR3 is 12 residues long. Trimming left V 3 bases short and J 4 bases short, with 6 bases between. CDR3 protein: CASSFLRETQYF. CDR3 nucleotide sequence: TGTGCCAGCAGCTTCCTGAGAGAGACCCAGTACTTC.

J is TRBJ2-7 and V is TRBV4-1; TRBD1 matches at 8 bases. Per the germline V gene, CDR1 is MGHRA and CDR2 is YSYEKL. The CDR3 is 15 residues long. The ends lost 1 base at V and 4 bases at J; junction bases unmatched: 6. The CDR3 DNA sequence: TGCGCCAGCAGCCAAGCCGGGACAGGTGGGTACGAGCAGTACTTC. This gives the protein CASSQAGTGGYEQYF.